The 19 T cell receptor beta chains below come from one sample, sequenced in a study of blood T cell repertoires in COVID-19. Assay used: immunoSEQ multiplex PCR; TCRdb lists only in-frame clones, some missing. The table includes some 60,000 clones, 80% to 85% detected once. Sequencing used peripheral blood. The origin of the receptors is a man aged 25-45 years with COVID-19, enrolled during active disease.

The chain joins TRBV5-1 to TRBJ2-1, with TRBD2 matching over 7 bases. Looked up from germline, CDR1 is SGHRS and CDR2 is YFSETQ. CDR3 size: 18 residues. Trimming took 0 bases from V and 3 from J; bases not matched to a gene: 12. This chain's CDR3 is CASSLAGPGEGLYNEQFF. The CDR3 nucleotides read TGCGCCAGCAGCTTGGCCGGCCCCGGGGAGGGCCTCTACAATGAGCAGTTCTTC.

The chain recombines TRBV19 with TRBJ2-7; 7 bases align to TRBD1. This CDR3 has 15 residues. Germline trimming cut 3 bases from V and 0 bases from J; bases unmatched to any gene: 5. Germline V gene lookup returns CDR1 LNHDA and CDR2 SQIVND (reference sequence). The CDR3 loop reads CASSIGRDSSYEQYF. The CDR3 DNA is TGTGCCAGTAGTATCGGAAGGGACAGCTCCTACGAGCAGTACTTC.

This clone was recorded only once. The genes are TRBV4-1 and TRBJ2-3; TRBD2 agrees at 11 bases. Trimming cost V 4 bases and J 1 base; bases outside gene matches: 1. Germline V gene lookup returns CDR1 MGHRA and CDR2 YSYEKL. This CDR3 has 15 amino acids. This chain's CDR3 is CASSPGLAGTDTQYF. The CDR3 DNA follows: TGCGCCAGCAGCCCGGGACTAGCGGGCACAGATACGCAGTATTTT.

The count of this clone is one. CDR3 protein: CATSDFQETQYF. CDR3 in DNA: TGTGCCACCAGTGATTTTCAGGAGACCCAGTACTTC. The chain has TRBV24-1 and TRBJ2-5; unclear D gene. CDR1 and CDR2 from the germline V gene are KGHDR and SFDVKD. V was cut by 1 base and J by 5 bases, with 4 bases left in between. The CDR3 length is 12 residues.

V is TRBV6-6 and J is TRBJ2-7, with 8 nucleotides matching TRBD1. Losses at the gene ends were 5 bases for V and 0 bases for J; bases not matched to a gene: 12. There are 17 residues in the CDR3. The germline CDR1 and CDR2 sequences are MNHNY and SVGAGI (reference sequence). The CDR3 DNA is TGTGCCAGCAGTCGCGAACACTCCGGGACAGGCTCCTACGAGCAGTACTTC. It is translated as CASSREHSGTGSYEQYF.

This rearrangement joins TRBV4-1 to TRBJ1-6; unclear D gene. CDR3 size: 16 residues. The germline V gene has CDR1 MGHRA and CDR2 YSYEKL. Deletions cut 1 base from V and 9 bases from J, with 16 bases between. Here the CDR3 reads CASSQGWGDKGSPLHF. CDR3 bases: TGCGCCAGCAGCCAAGGGTGGGGAGACAAAGGTTCACCCCTCCACTTT.

Here the CDR3 DNA reads TGTGCCAGCAGTTTTAGTACTAGCGGGAGGGGTTGGGCCAAAAACATTCAGTACTTC. Its protein is CASSFSTSGRGWAKNIQYF. The chain carries TRBV28 and TRBJ2-4; 13 bases align to TRBD2. CDR1 is MDHEN, CDR2 SYDVKM, per germline. J gave up 1 base and V 3 bases, and 9 bases lay outside the gene matches. The length of the CDR3 is 19 residues.

The CDR3 nucleotides read TGTGCTAGCGGCAGACTAGCGGGGGGTGGGGAGACCCAGTACTTC. It is translated as CASGRLAGGGETQYF. The J gene is TRBJ2-5, the V gene TRBV7-7; 13 nucleotides align to TRBD2. Germline CDR1 reads SSHAT; CDR2 reads FNYEAQ (reference sequence). The CDR3 totals 15 residues.

The V call is TRBV7-9, the J call TRBJ2-3, with 16 bases lining up with TRBD2. Germline V gene sequence: CDR1 SEHNR, CDR2 FQNEAQ (reference sequence). This CDR3 is 17 amino acids long. The V gene end was trimmed by 5 bases and the J gene end by 3 bases; junction bases not matched to a gene: 5. The DNA of the CDR3 is TGTGCCAGCAGCCCGGGGACTAGCGGGAGGGGGACAGATACGCAGTATTTT. It is translated as CASSPGTSGRGTDTQYF. Variable domain in full (rest from reference TRBV7-9 and TRBJ2-3): DTGVSQNPRHKITKRGQNVTFRCDPISEHNRLYWYRQTLGQGPEFLTYFQNEAQLEKSRLLSDRFSAERPKGSFSTLEIQRTEQGDSAMYLCASSPGTSGRGTDTQYFGPGTRLTVL.

The table lists this clone with a few counts. This rearrangement joins TRBV7-2 to TRBJ1-1; the D gene is possibly TRBD1 (5 bases). The germline V gene has CDR1 SGHTA and CDR2 FQGNSA. This CDR3 has 15 residues. V dropped 3 bases and J dropped 2 bases, with 13 bases sitting between them. The CDR3 loop reads CASSLIAGKNTEAFF. As DNA, the CDR3 is TGTGCCAGCAGCTTGATTGCAGGGAAAAACACTGAAGCTTTCTTT. The entire variable domain, with the rest obtained from reference TRBV7-2 and TRBJ1-1, is as follows: GAGVSQSPSNKVTEKGKDVELRCDPISGHTALYWYRQSLGQGLEFLIYFQGNSAPDKSGLPSDRFSAERTGGSVSTLTIQRTQQEDSAVYLCASSLIAGKNTEAFFGQGTRLTVV.

CDR3 sequence: CAWSRGYEQYF. CDR3 sequence (DNA): TGTGCCTGGAGTCGGGGGTACGAGCAGTACTTC. This sequence joins TRBV30 and TRBJ2-7; tentative D call: TRBD2 (6 bases). The germline CDR1 and CDR2 sequences are GTSNPN and SVGIG (reference sequence). The V end was cut by 2 bases, the J end by 4 bases, with 6 bases between. The CDR3 consists of 11 residues. Drawing the rest from reference TRBV30 and TRBJ2-7, the complete variable domain is SQTIHQWPATLVQPVGSPLSLECTVEGTSNPNLYWYRQAAGRGLQLLFYSVGIGQISSEVPQNLSASRPQDRQFILSSKKLLLSDSGFYLCAWSRGYEQYFGPGTRLTVT.

This clone was seen just once. The V call is TRBV7-6, the J call TRBJ2-3; 13 nucleotides agree with TRBD2. The CDR3 has 18 amino acids. Germline trimming cut 5 bases from V and 5 bases from J; bases unmatched to any gene: 13. Germline V gene lookup returns CDR1 SGHVS and CDR2 FNYEAQ. The chain's CDR3 is CASSPSLLAGGPIDTQYF. The CDR3 DNA sequence: TGTGCCAGCAGCCCATCATTACTAGCGGGGGGGCCAATAGATACGCAGTATTTT.

The chain couples TRBV6-1 to TRBJ2-3; D is possibly TRBD1 (5 bases). Per germline, CDR1 MNHNS and CDR2 SASEGT. CDR3 length: 16 amino acids. Trimming shortened V by 2 bases and J by 2 bases, and 14 bases separated the two germline ends. CDR3 sequence reads: CASSEFLEGATDTQYF. Written as DNA, the CDR3 is TGTGCCAGCAGTGAATTTTTGGAAGGGGCCACAGATACGCAGTATTTT.

This clone occurred a few times. The J gene is TRBJ2-3, the V gene TRBV6-6; 8 positions agree with TRBD1. The CDR3 covers 14 residues. V dropped 5 bases and J dropped 6; count of bases not matched to a gene: 7. Germline loops: CDR1 MNHNY, CDR2 SVGAGI (reference sequence). The CDR3 sequence is CASSRTGSEDTQYF. The CDR3 DNA is TGTGCCAGCAGTCGGACAGGGAGTGAGGATACGCAGTATTTT.

The chain has TRBV3-1 (or the pseudogene TRBV3-2) and TRBJ2-7, with a weak D call TRBD2 (6 bases). V lost 1 base and J lost 1, with 8 bases in between. The CDR3 length is 14 residues. Germline CDR1 LGHDT, CDR2 YNNKEL (reference sequence). CDR3 DNA: TGTGCCAGCAGCCAAGGTAGCGGTTCCTACGAGCAGTACTTC. Encoded protein: CASSQGSGSYEQYF.

This chain joins TRBV24-1 and TRBJ2-1; tentatively, D is TRBD1 (6 bases). V lost 0 bases, J lost 0 bases, and 8 bases lay in between. CDR3 length equals 16 residues. Per the germline V gene, CDR1 is KGHDR and CDR2 is SFDVKD. This chain's CDR3 is CATSDLQGGSYNEQFF. The CDR3 bases are TGTGCCACCAGTGATTTGCAAGGGGGCTCCTACAATGAGCAGTTCTTC.

The chain uses TRBV5-1 and TRBJ2-5, with TRBD1 as a possible D gene (6 bases). V lost 0 bases to trimming and J lost 5 bases, with 17 bases between them. The V gene's germline CDR1 is SGHRS and CDR2 YFSETQ. This CDR3 is 16 amino acids long. The CDR3 DNA reads as TGCGCCAGCAGCTTGGAGGCAGGGGTGGTTAGGGAGACCCAGTACTTC. As protein: CASSLEAGVVRETQYF.

The chain has TRBV6-5 and TRBJ1-1, with 7 bases lining up with TRBD1. Trimming removed 0 bases from V and 7 bases from J; junction bases left unmatched: 8. This CDR3 spans 15 amino acids. Germline CDR1 MNHEY, CDR2 SVGAGI. The CDR3 loop is CASSYSTGTVLEAFF. CDR3 nucleotide sequence: TGTGCCAGCAGTTACTCGACGGGGACAGTGCTTGAAGCTTTCTTT.

The chain is built from TRBV11-1 and TRBJ1-1; D remains ambiguous. Trimming cost V 1 base and J 6 bases, with 15 bases left between them. The CDR3 has 15 residues. Germline V gene sequence: CDR1 SGHAT, CDR2 FQDESV (reference sequence). CDR3 DNA: TGTGCCAGCAGCTTAGGTAGGTCGACACAGCCTGAAGCTTTCTTT. Protein product: CASSLGRSTQPEAFF.